The clone carrying this TCR beta chain appeared many times. Unmatched junction bases numbered 4, after V lost 5 bases and J lost 1 base. The CDR3 runs 17 residues. CDR1 is KGHDR and CDR2 is SFDVKD in the germline V gene. Time point: patch test 1, 2 weeks after DPC sensitization. Indicated treatment: therapeutic diphenylcyclopropenone sensitization with weekly scalp DPC. Patches went on only after blood had been drawn each time. This sample is part of a study of human T cells and chemical hapten exposure. About the research overall: The study sensitized with 2% DPC on a 2 cm by 2 cm patch of upper inner arm skin.

The authors' processing: Samples held a median of roughly 100,000 TCRs, range roughly 20,000–690,600. TCRdb fed the RACE reads into MiXCR, producing one record per CDR3 protein. It is TCRdb's table, rather than the study itself, that gives the V and J calls and clone size. The data show 300,000 to 400,000 distinct CDR3 sequences, around 7% seen once. This chain connects TRBV24-1 to TRBJ2-1; TRBD2 aligns across 13 bases. The TCR was taken from a young woman with alopecia areata. Some clones in this sample may be carry-over from other donors' samples. Source: whole blood, taken in connection with sensitization to the hapten diphenylcyclopropenone (DPC). CDR3 bases: TGTGCCACCAGTGCCGTGGGACTAGCGGGGTCCTACAATGAGCAGTTCTTC. Its protein is CATSAVGLAGSYNEQFF.